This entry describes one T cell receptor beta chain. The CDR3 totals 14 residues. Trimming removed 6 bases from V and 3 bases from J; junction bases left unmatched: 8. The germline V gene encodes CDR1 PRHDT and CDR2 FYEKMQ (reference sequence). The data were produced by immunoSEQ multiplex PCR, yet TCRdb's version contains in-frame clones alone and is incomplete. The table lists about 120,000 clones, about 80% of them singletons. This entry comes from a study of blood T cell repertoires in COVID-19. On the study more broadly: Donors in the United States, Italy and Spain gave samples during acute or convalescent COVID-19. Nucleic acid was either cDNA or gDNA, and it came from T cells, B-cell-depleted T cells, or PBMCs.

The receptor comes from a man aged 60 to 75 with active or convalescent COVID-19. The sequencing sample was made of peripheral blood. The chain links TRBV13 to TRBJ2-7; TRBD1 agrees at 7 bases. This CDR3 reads CASSSGTEDYEQYF. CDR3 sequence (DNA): TGTGCCAGCAGTTCCGGGACAGAAGACTACGAGCAGTACTTC. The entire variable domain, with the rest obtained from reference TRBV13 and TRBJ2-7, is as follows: AAGVIQSPRHLIKEKRETATLKCYPIPRHDTVYWYQQGPGQDPQFLISFYEKMQSDKGSIPDRFSAQQFSDYHSELNMSSLELGDSALYFCASSSGTEDYEQYFGPGTRLTVT.